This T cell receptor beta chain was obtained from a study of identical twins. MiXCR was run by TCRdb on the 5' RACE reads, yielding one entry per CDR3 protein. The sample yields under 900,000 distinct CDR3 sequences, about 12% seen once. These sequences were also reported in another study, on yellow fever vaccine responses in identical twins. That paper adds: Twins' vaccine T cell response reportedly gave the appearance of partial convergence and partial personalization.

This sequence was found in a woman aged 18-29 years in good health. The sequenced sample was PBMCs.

CDR3: CASSLAETASTLHF. The CDR3 coding sequence is TGCGCCAGCAGCTTGGCCGAGACTGCCTCTACCCTCCACTTT. The chain links TRBV5-1 to TRBJ1-6; D call uncertain. V shed 0 bases and J shed 14 bases, with 15 bases lying between them. This CDR3 contains 14 residues. Germline CDR1 is SGHRS and CDR2 is YFSETQ.